These 3 T cell receptor beta chains share one sample of origin, sequenced in a study of blood T cell repertoires in COVID-19. Here immunoSEQ multiplex PCR was the method, and the copy in TCRdb shows in-frame clones only, minus some. Of 200,000 to 250,000 clones listed, approximately 91% are singletons. Sequenced input: peripheral blood. Receptors were obtained from a woman aged 55-75 years with acute or convalescent COVID-19.

V is TRBV18 and J is TRBJ2-5; D remains unclear. The CDR3 is 12 amino acids. The ends were cut back, 5 bases at V and 2 bases at J, with 6 bases in the middle. Per the germline V gene, CDR1 is KGHSH and CDR2 is LQKENI. CDR3 protein: CASSASQETQYF. In DNA form, the CDR3 reads TGTGCCAGCTCAGCCAGTCAAGAGACCCAGTACTTC.

The chain couples TRBV7-2 to TRBJ2-7, with a possible D match to TRBD1 (6 bases). CDR1 and CDR2 from the germline V gene are SGHTA and FQGNSA. The length of the CDR3 is 15 residues. The V and J ends lost 6 bases and 0 bases respectively, with 15 bases between them. CDR3 sequence reads: CASSQDRRFSYEQYF. The CDR3 region has the DNA TGTGCCAGCAGTCAGGACAGAAGGTTCTCCTACGAGCAGTACTTC.

This clone has a single count. The chain is built from TRBV27 and TRBJ2-1; D remains unclear. CDR1 is MNHEY and CDR2 is SMNVEV in the germline V gene (reference sequence). V was cut by 0 bases and J by 5 bases, with 8 bases left in between. CDR3 length: 14 residues. DNA for the CDR3: TGTGCCAGCAGTTTATCGACTCACAACAATGAGCAGTTCTTC. Protein sequence: CASSLSTHNNEQFF.